The source of this T cell receptor (beta chain) is a study of response to subunit inactivated influenza vaccine. MiXCR, applied by TCRdb to the RT-PCR reads, yields one record per CDR3 protein. The profile shows just under 550,000 distinct CDR3 sequences, 20% to 25% of them singletons. CDR1 SGHTA and CDR2 FQGNSA come from the germline V gene. This CDR3 is 14 amino acids long. The V and J ends lost 5 bases and 7 bases respectively, with 17 bases between them. This sample also belongs to another study, concerning T cells expressing NK-cell markers. That study adds: In generating TCR beta cDNA, 5'RACE template switching with UMIs was used. An anti-gamma-delta TCR antibody confined sorting to alpha-beta TCR T cells across several of the experiments. Where several donors were concerned, these clonotypes also led the CD3+CD56-NKG2C+ fraction.

Specimen: CD4+ T cells sorted from PBMCs, collected 11 to 12 days after vaccination. The chain carries TRBV7-2 and TRBJ1-2; TRBD1 might be the D (6 bases). The receptor's source is a man aged 50 or older who received an inactivated influenza vaccine. This CDR3 reads CASSQNRVSGGYTF. In DNA, the CDR3 is TGTGCCAGCAGCCAGAACAGGGTGTCTGGTGGCTACACCTTC.